Below, 32 T cell receptor beta chains from the same sample are listed, as sequenced in a study of shared T cell receptors in the human thymus. Generated by immunoSEQ multiplex PCR, the TCRdb table keeps only in-frame clones and is missing some. Among some 700,000 clones, over 75% were seen once, and the ten largest hold 0.0095% to 0.013%. These data were also reused for a study on human thymus T cells.

Sample: thymocytes. Source of these receptors: a boy younger than two with a congenital heart defect.

V and J are TRBV7-9 and TRBJ1-4; D uncertain. The CDR3 is made up of 14 amino acids. CDR1 and CDR2 (germline): SEHNR, FQNEAQ (reference sequence). Trimming removed 4 bases from V and 8 bases from J, with 14 bases in between. The CDR3 is CASSSRAGIEKLFF. In DNA, the CDR3 is TGTGCCAGCAGCTCAAGAGCGGGAATCGAAAAACTGTTTTTT.

This clone has only a few counts. The chain has TRBV19 and TRBJ2-2; possibly TRBD2 for D (6 bases). Looked up from germline, CDR1 is LNHDA and CDR2 is SQIVND (reference sequence). V was shortened by 3 bases and J by 6 bases, with 11 bases between the two germline ends. The CDR3 consists of 14 residues. The CDR3 spells CASSIGGPAGELFF. The CDR3 DNA is TGTGCCAGTAGTATCGGGGGACCCGCCGGGGAGCTGTTTTTT.

The chain recombines TRBV4-1 with TRBJ2-3; 10 bases are a match to TRBD2. This CDR3 has 18 amino acids. CDR1 is MGHRA, CDR2 YSYEKL, per germline. Trimming removed 7 bases from V and 4 bases from J; junction bases left unmatched: 17. The chain's CDR3 is CASKPTPWASGSPDTQYF. In DNA form, the CDR3 reads TGCGCCAGCAAACCAACACCCTGGGCTAGCGGGAGCCCAGATACGCAGTATTTT.

The rearrangement uses TRBV6-6 and TRBJ1-5, with D tentatively TRBD1 (6 bases). This CDR3 has 16 amino acids. V was trimmed by 3 bases and J by 7 bases, leaving 19 bases between them. Per germline, CDR1 MNHNY and CDR2 SVGAGI (reference sequence). CDR3 sequence (DNA): TGTGCCAGCAGTTATACGGCAGGGGTGGGAGGGCAGCCCCAGCATTTT. Translating gives CASSYTAGVGGQPQHF.

The rearrangement uses TRBV2 and TRBJ1-2; D not resolved. Germline V lookup: CDR1 SNHLY, CDR2 FYNNEI. Trimming cost V 0 bases and J 4 bases, with 12 bases left between them. This CDR3 has 15 residues. The CDR3 protein is CASSEAVPTGYGYTF. CDR3 DNA sequence: TGTGCCAGCAGTGAAGCGGTTCCAACGGGCTATGGCTACACCTTC.

The rearrangement uses TRBV27 and TRBJ1-2; the match to TRBD1 covers 8 bases. Germline CDR1 and CDR2: MNHEY and SMNVEV (reference sequence). The junction had 15 bases not matched to a gene; V was cut back by 2 bases and J by 10 bases. There are 16 residues in the CDR3. The CDR3 reads CASSLRPLDRVVFYTF. The CDR3 nucleotides read TGTGCCAGCAGTTTACGGCCACTGGACAGGGTCGTATTCTACACCTTC.

CDR3 loop: CASGPTKLGGVGNTIYF. The CDR3 DNA sequence: TGTGCTAGTGGTCCCACTAAACTGGGGGGGGTCGGAAACACCATATATTTT. This sequence joins TRBV12-5 and TRBJ1-3, with a weak D call TRBD1 (5 bases). V gave up 5 bases and J gave up 4 bases, with 21 bases separating them. This CDR3 region has 17 residues. The V gene's germline CDR1 is LGHNT and CDR2 FRNRAP.

CDR3 sequence: CASSNRQGERNTGELFF. DNA for the CDR3: TGTGCCAGCAGTAACCGACAGGGGGAAAGGAACACCGGGGAGCTGTTTTTT. The chain carries TRBV2 and TRBJ2-2, with 9 bases aligning to TRBD1. The junction had 8 bases not matched to a gene; V was cut back by 5 bases and J by 1 base. Per germline, CDR1 SNHLY and CDR2 FYNNEI. There are 17 residues in the CDR3.

This clone was recorded once. J is TRBJ2-5 and V is TRBV4-1, with 7 bases that match TRBD2. Germline V gives CDR1 MGHRA, CDR2 YSYEKL. With V trimmed by 1 base and J by 4 bases, 12 bases remained unmatched. CDR3 length: 17 amino acids. The CDR3 sequence is CASSQVRGLTPAETQYF. The CDR3 DNA reads TGCGCCAGCAGCCAAGTCCGGGGACTAACTCCCGCAGAGACCCAGTACTTC.

The V and J genes are TRBV4-3 and TRBJ2-2; no clear D. The CDR3 spans 12 residues. Germline assignment: CDR1 LGHNA and CDR2 YSLEER. Trimming took off 1 base at V and 8 bases at J, with 5 bases between the two ends. Here the CDR3 reads CASSQVKGELFF. The CDR3 region has the DNA TGCGCCAGCAGCCAAGTCAAAGGGGAGCTGTTTTTT.

This chain uses TRBV7-9 with TRBJ1-5; no firm D call. V gave up 3 bases and J gave up 6 bases, with 9 bases separating them. The CDR3 loop spans 13 amino acids. CDR1 is SEHNR and CDR2 is FQNEAQ in the germline V gene (reference sequence). In DNA, the CDR3 is TGTGCCAGCAGCTTTGGGGAGGGTCAGCCCCAGCATTTT. Its translation is CASSFGEGQPQHF.

The V gene is TRBV29-1, the J gene TRBJ2-1; 7 bases match TRBD2. The CDR3 has 13 residues. Per germline, CDR1 SQVTM and CDR2 ANQGSEA. The V and J ends lost 6 bases and 5 bases, in that order; junction bases with no gene match: 7. The CDR3 sequence is CSVGRDPHNEQFF. In nucleotides, the CDR3 is TGCAGCGTGGGGAGGGACCCCCACAATGAGCAGTTCTTC.

The chain has TRBV30 and TRBJ1-1; 7 positions match TRBD1. This CDR3 has 19 amino acids. Germline trimming cut 1 base from V and 1 base from J; bases unmatched to any gene: 18. CDR1 and CDR2 from the germline V gene are GTSNPN and SVGIG (reference sequence). The CDR3, as DNA: TGTGCCTGGAGTGCCGAAGAACAGGGGCGTTCCAATCGGAACACTGAAGCTTTCTTT. This codes for CAWSAEEQGRSNRNTEAFF.

The V call is TRBV2, the J call TRBJ2-7; 9 nucleotides align to TRBD2. The CDR3 length is 15 residues. The germline V gene encodes CDR1 SNHLY and CDR2 FYNNEI. The junction had 15 bases not matched to a gene; V was cut back by 8 bases and J by 7 bases. Written as DNA, the CDR3 is TGTGCCAGCGGGAGAACGGCTAGCGGGATCAGGGAGCAGTACTTC. This translates into CASGRTASGIREQYF.

V and J are TRBV10-2 and TRBJ1-1; 10 bases align to TRBD1. This CDR3 is built from 14 residues. After removal of 8 bases from V and 5 bases from J, the junction contained 8 bases not matched to a gene. Germline CDR1 WSHSY, CDR2 SAAADI. The chain's CDR3 is CASGVMDRGTEAFF. CDR3 DNA: TGCGCCAGCGGGGTTATGGACAGGGGGACTGAAGCTTTCTTT.

J is TRBJ2-5 and V is TRBV15; TRBD2 agrees at 8 bases. The J call may be faulty, since TRBJ2-7 better matches the DNA end. In germline, CDR1 is LNHNV, CDR2 YYDKDF (reference sequence). CDR3 length: 14 residues. The CDR3 loop reads CATSRVLAGAEQYF. In DNA form, the CDR3 reads TGTGCCACCAGCAGAGTGCTAGCGGGTGCCGAGCAGTACTTC.

The chain carries TRBV19 and TRBJ1-5, with 8 bases aligning to TRBD1. Germline V gene lookup returns CDR1 LNHDA and CDR2 SQIVND (reference sequence). The CDR3 runs 14 residues. Trimming took 10 bases from V and 2 from J; bases not matched to a gene: 7. CDR3 DNA: TGTGCCACCTCCCCAGGGGGCCGCAATCAGCCCCAGCATTTT. This encodes CATSPGGRNQPQHF.

The rearrangement links TRBV4-2 to TRBJ2-7, with 7 bases lining up with TRBD1. This CDR3 is built from 16 residues. Per germline, CDR1 LGHNA and CDR2 YNFKEQ. The V and J ends lost 0 bases and 2 bases, in that order; junction bases with no gene match: 7. DNA for the CDR3: TGTGCCAGCAGCCAAGAGCCCGACAGGGCGCCCTACGAGCAGTACTTC. As protein: CASSQEPDRAPYEQYF.

The chain uses TRBV9 and TRBJ2-1; the match to TRBD1 covers 8 bases. This CDR3 is 15 amino acids long. Unmatched junction bases numbered 4, after V lost 0 bases and J lost 5 bases. Per germline, CDR1 SGDLS and CDR2 YYNGEE. CDR3 amino acids: CASSVDSGGNNEQFF. The CDR3 nucleotides read TGTGCCAGCAGCGTAGATTCAGGGGGCAACAATGAGCAGTTCTTC.

This chain connects TRBV7-2 to TRBJ2-2; the match to TRBD1 covers 8 bases. Germline V gives CDR1 SGHTA, CDR2 FQGNSA. The CDR3 is made up of 16 amino acids. J gave up 6 bases and V 5 bases, and 11 bases lay outside the gene matches. Here the CDR3 DNA reads TGTGCCAGCAGCCCGGAGGACAGGGCCCTACCCGGGGAGCTGTTTTTT. This sequence encodes CASSPEDRALPGELFF.

The chain joins TRBV15 to TRBJ1-3, with D unclear. Germline V lookup: CDR1 LNHNV, CDR2 YYDKDF (reference sequence). V was clipped by 3 bases and J by 4 bases, with 16 bases between them. The CDR3 sequence is 16 residues long. CDR3 in amino acids: CATSSPRRRGGNTIYF. The CDR3 region has the DNA TGTGCCACCAGCAGCCCCCGGAGGAGAGGAGGAAACACCATATATTTT.

CDR3 sequence (DNA): TGTGCCAGCAGTTCGACAGGGGAAGTCTACGAGCAGTACTTC. This gives the protein CASSSTGEVYEQYF. The chain joins TRBV28 to TRBJ2-7; 8 bases map to TRBD1. Germline CDR1 and CDR2: MDHEN and SYDVKM. This CDR3 region has 14 residues. Germline trimming cut 4 bases from V and 3 bases from J; bases unmatched to any gene: 5.

This chain links TRBV29-1 with TRBJ2-7; 7 bases line up with TRBD2. Trimming took 7 bases from V and 2 from J; bases not matched to a gene: 17. This CDR3 is 16 amino acids long. Germline CDR1 SQVTM, CDR2 ANQGSEA. CDR3 loop: CSAAGGSGMIPYEQYF. The CDR3 nucleotides are TGCAGCGCGGCCGGGGGGAGCGGGATGATTCCCTACGAGCAGTACTTC.

The J gene is TRBJ1-3, the V gene TRBV28, with D uncertain. Between the trimmed V and J ends, which lost 3 bases and 2 bases, there was a span of 17 bases. CDR1 is MDHEN, CDR2 SYDVKM, per germline. The CDR3 is 17 amino acids. The CDR3 nucleotides read TGTGCCAGCAGTTTGTGGCCGGGTCCCTCTCCTGGAAACACCATATATTTT. This translates into CASSLWPGPSPGNTIYF.

As DNA, the CDR3 is TGTGCCAGCAGCGCCCCGGGGACCTACGAGCAGTACTTC. This encodes CASSAPGTYEQYF. J is TRBJ2-7 and V is TRBV7-3, with D perhaps TRBD2 (5 bases). The CDR3 loop spans 13 amino acids. The ends were cut back, 5 bases at V and 2 bases at J, with 10 bases in the middle. Germline CDR1 reads SGHTA; CDR2 reads FQGTGA. Full variable domain (missing parts from reference TRBV7-3 and TRBJ2-7): GAGVSQTPSNKVTEKGKYVELRCDPISGHTALYWYRQSLGQGPEFLIYFQGTGAADDSGLPNDRFFAVRPEGSVSTLKIQRTERGDSAVYLCASSAPGTYEQYFGPGTRLTVT.

The rearrangement uses TRBV7-9 and TRBJ2-2; weak D call: TRBD2 (5 bases). Germline CDR1 SEHNR, CDR2 FQNEAQ (reference sequence). With 2 bases removed from V and 0 bases from J, the gap between germline ends came to 10 bases. The CDR3 has 16 residues. The CDR3 DNA follows: TGTGCCAGCAGCTTATTTCGGGGTCCGAACACCGGGGAGCTGTTTTTT. Translated: CASSLFRGPNTGELFF.

This clone was detected once. The CDR3 region is CASSPGLAGGPSEQYF. CDR3 bases: TGTGCCAGCAGTCCCGGACTAGCGGGAGGCCCTAGCGAGCAGTACTTC. This chain links TRBV27 with TRBJ2-7, with 14 nucleotides matching TRBD2. After removal of 5 bases from V and 6 bases from J, the junction contained 9 bases not matched to a gene. Germline V lookup: CDR1 MNHEY, CDR2 SMNVEV (reference sequence). This CDR3 is 16 amino acids long.

The chain has TRBV14 and TRBJ2-7, with TRBD2 identical over 9 bases. Losses at the gene ends were 1 base for V and 7 bases for J; bases not matched to a gene: 14. Germline V CDR1 and CDR2: SGHDN, FVKESK. This CDR3 is built from 17 residues. CDR3 in amino acids: CASSQGGLAGTSEEQYF. CDR3 sequence (DNA): TGTGCCAGCAGCCAAGGAGGTCTAGCGGGGACCTCTGAGGAGCAGTACTTC. Full variable domain (outside the CDR3, taken from reference TRBV14 and TRBJ2-7): EAGVTQFPSHSVIEKGQTVTLRCDPISGHDNLYWYRRVMGKEIKFLLHFVKESKQDESGMPNNRFLAERTGGTYSTLKVQPAELEDSGVYFCASSQGGLAGTSEEQYFGPGTRLTVT.

This clone was detected only once. V usage is TRBV6-5 and J usage is TRBJ1-2; the D is unclear. Per germline, CDR1 MNHEY and CDR2 SVGAGI. The V and J ends lost 6 bases and 7 bases respectively, with 9 bases between them. This CDR3 region has 11 residues. Here the CDR3 DNA reads TGTGCCAGCAGGGAGGGTTTTGGCTACACCTTC. Translation: CASREGFGYTF.

This chain joins TRBV19 and TRBJ2-4; a possible D gene is TRBD2 (6 bases). Germline V gene data show CDR1 as LNHDA and CDR2 as SQIVND (reference sequence). V lost 5 bases and J lost 3, with 14 bases in between. The CDR3 runs to 15 residues. This CDR3 reads CASSVRRVGKNIQYF. The CDR3, as DNA: TGTGCCAGTAGTGTTAGGAGGGTCGGCAAAAACATTCAGTACTTC. The variable domain in full, with the rest retrieved from reference TRBV19 and TRBJ2-4, is DGGITQSPKYLFRKEGQNVTLSCEQNLNHDAMYWYRQDPGQGLRLIYYSQIVNDFQKGDIAEGYSVSREKKESFPLTVTSAQKNPTAFYLCASSVRRVGKNIQYFGAGTRLSVL.

DNA of the CDR3: TGTGCCTGGAGTGGCCGGGGACAGGGAAACACTGAAGCTTTCTTT. This translates into CAWSGRGQGNTEAFF. The chain combines TRBV30 with TRBJ1-1, with 9 bases identical to TRBD1. Trimming took 1 base from V and 2 from J; bases not matched to a gene: 5. The germline CDR1 and CDR2 sequences are GTSNPN and SVGIG (reference sequence). The CDR3 has 15 amino acids.

This chain joins TRBV7-9 and TRBJ2-7; the match to TRBD2 covers 8 bases. V gave up 1 base and J gave up 4 bases; unmatched junction bases: 9. The germline V gene encodes CDR1 SEHNR and CDR2 FQNEAQ (reference sequence). The CDR3 totals 16 residues. CDR3 DNA sequence: TGTGCCAGCAGCTTAGATGGAGCCGGGAGGGCTTACGAGCAGTACTTC. Protein: CASSLDGAGRAYEQYF.